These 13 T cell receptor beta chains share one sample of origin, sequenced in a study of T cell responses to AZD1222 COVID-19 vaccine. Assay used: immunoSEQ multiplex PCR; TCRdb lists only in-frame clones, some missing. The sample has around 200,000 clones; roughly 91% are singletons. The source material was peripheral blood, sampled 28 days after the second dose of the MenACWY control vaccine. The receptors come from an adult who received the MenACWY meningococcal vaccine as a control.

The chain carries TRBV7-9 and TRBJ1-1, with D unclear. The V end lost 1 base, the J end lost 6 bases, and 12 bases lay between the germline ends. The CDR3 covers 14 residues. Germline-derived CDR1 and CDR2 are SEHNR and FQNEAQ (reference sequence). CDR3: CASSLEAGVAEAFF. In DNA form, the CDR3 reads TGTGCCAGCAGCTTAGAGGCCGGCGTGGCTGAAGCTTTCTTT.

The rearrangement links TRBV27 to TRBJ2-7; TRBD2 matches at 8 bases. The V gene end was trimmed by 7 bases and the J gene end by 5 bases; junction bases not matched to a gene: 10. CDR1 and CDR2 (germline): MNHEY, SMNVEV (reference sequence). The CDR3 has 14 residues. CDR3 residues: CASTLYGGEDEQYF. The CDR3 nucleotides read TGTGCCAGCACCCTCTACGGGGGGGAAGACGAGCAGTACTTC.

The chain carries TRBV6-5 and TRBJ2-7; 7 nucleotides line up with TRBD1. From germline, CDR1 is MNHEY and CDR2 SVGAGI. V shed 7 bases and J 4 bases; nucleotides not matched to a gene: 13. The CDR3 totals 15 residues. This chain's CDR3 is CASIGGKTGSYEQYF. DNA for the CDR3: TGTGCCAGCATAGGGGGCAAAACAGGGTCATACGAGCAGTACTTC.

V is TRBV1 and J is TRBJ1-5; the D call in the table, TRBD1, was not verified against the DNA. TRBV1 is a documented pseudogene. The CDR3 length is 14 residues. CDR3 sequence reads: CTSSPTGPYQPQHF. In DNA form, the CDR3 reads TGCACCAGCAGCCCGACAGGGCCATATCAGCCCCAGCATTTT.

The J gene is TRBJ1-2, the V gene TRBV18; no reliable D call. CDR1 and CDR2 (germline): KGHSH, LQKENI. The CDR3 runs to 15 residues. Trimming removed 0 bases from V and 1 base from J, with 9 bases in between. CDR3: CASSPPGTVNYGYTF. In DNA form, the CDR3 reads TGTGCCAGCTCACCACCGGGCACCGTTAACTATGGCTACACCTTC.

Here the CDR3 reads CASSSSKGLAGRSYEQYF. The DNA of the CDR3 is TGTGCCAGCAGCTCCTCTAAGGGGCTAGCGGGGAGATCCTACGAGCAGTACTTC. The rearrangement uses TRBV7-2 and TRBJ2-7; 9 bases fit TRBD2. The V gene end was trimmed by 4 bases and the J gene end by 1 base; junction bases not matched to a gene: 14. Germline V gives CDR1 SGHTA, CDR2 FQGNSA. This CDR3 region has 18 residues.

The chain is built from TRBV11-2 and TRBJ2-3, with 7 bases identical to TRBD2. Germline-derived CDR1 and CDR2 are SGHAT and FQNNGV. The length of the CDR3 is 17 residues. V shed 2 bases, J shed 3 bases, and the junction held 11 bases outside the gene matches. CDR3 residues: CASSLTRGGGLTDTQYF. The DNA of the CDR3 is TGTGCCAGCAGCTTAACCCGAGGCGGGGGACTAACAGATACGCAGTATTTT.

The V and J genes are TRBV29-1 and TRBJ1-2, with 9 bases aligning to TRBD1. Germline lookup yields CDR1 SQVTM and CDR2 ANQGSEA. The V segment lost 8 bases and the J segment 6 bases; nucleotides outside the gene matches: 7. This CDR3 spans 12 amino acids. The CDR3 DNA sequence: TGCAGCTCCACCGGGACAGGGCATGGCTACACCTTC. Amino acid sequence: CSSTGTGHGYTF.

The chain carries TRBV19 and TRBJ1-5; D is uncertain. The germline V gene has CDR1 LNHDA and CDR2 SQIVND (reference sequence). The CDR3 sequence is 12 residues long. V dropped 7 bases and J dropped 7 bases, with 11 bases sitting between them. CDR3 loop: CASTHRLQPQHF. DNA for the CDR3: TGTGCCAGTACTCATCGGTTACAGCCCCAGCATTTT.

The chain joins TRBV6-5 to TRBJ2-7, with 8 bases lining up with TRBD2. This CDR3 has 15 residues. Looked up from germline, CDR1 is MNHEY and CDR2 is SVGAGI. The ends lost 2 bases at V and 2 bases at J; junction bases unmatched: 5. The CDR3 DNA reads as TGTGCCAGCAGTTACGGGGCGGGGGGTACCTACGAGCAGTACTTC. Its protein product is CASSYGAGGTYEQYF.

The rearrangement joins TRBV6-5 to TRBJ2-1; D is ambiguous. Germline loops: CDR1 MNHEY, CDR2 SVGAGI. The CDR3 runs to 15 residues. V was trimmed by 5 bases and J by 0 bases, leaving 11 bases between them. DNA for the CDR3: TGTGCCAGCAGTCCAGACACGGGCTCCTACAATGAGCAGTTCTTC. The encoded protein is CASSPDTGSYNEQFF.

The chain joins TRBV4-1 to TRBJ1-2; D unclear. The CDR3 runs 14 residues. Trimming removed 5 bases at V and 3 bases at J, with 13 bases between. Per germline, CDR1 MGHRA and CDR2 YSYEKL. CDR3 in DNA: TGCGCCAGCAGCTCAAGATTAGCTGACTATGGCTACACCTTC. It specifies CASSSRLADYGYTF.

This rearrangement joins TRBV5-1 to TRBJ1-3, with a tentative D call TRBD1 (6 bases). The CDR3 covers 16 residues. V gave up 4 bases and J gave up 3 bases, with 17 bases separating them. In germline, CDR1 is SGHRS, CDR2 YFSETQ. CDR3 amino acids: CASSLRTGSVGNTIYF. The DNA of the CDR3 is TGCGCCAGCAGCCTACGAACAGGGTCGGTTGGAAACACCATATATTTT.